A selection of T cell receptor beta chains follows, all from one sample in a study of beta chain features in type 1 diabetes. Here immunoSEQ multiplex PCR was the method, and the copy in TCRdb shows in-frame clones only, minus some. The sample holds some 290,000 clones; 20% to 25% are singletons and the top ten take about 0.011%. The sequenced sample was naive CD4+ T cells from blood. The receptor source for this set is a woman aged 25 to 39 with type 1 diabetes. Each CDR3 is given with its conserved first and last residue. The D gene is left open where the match is weak. Clone size, where shown, is once, few, many, or a class for clones that have expanded.

TRBV4-2,TRBD2,18,-,TRBJ2-4,CASSQDPLTSGYKNIQYF,TGTGCCAGCAGCCAAGACCCCCTGACTAGCGGGTACAAAAACATTCAGTACTTC
TRBV29-1,TRBD1,15,few,TRBJ1-3,CSVHYQGAKGNTIYF,TGCAGCGTTCACTATCAGGGGGCTAAGGGAAACACCATATATTTT
TRBV7-9,TRBD1,15,-,TRBJ1-5,CASSLGTGVHQPQHF,TGTGCCAGCAGCTTAGGGACAGGGGTACATCAGCCCCAGCATTTT
TRBV21-1,-,11,-,TRBJ1-1,CASRQGFEAFF,TGTGCCAGCAGACAGGGTTTTGAAGCTTTCTTT
TRBV7-2,TRBD2,19,few,TRBJ2-5,CASSPGTSGSTFYQETQYF,TGTGCCAGCAGCCCGGGGACTAGCGGGAGTACCTTCTACCAAGAGACCCAGTACTTC
TRBV23-1,-,12,-,TRBJ1-1,CASSPRSTEAFF,TGCGCCAGCAGTCCGAGGAGCACTGAAGCTTTCTTT
TRBV5-4,TRBD2,15,-,TRBJ2-5,CASSLLGGGEETQYF,TGTGCCAGCAGCTTGTTGGGTGGGGGGGAAGAGACCCAGTACTTC
TRBV9,TRBD2,14,few,TRBJ2-5,CASSGLAYQETQYF,TGTGCCAGCAGCGGACTAGCGTACCAAGAGACCCAGTACTTC
TRBV6-1,TRBD2,14,few,TRBJ2-3,CATPVREDTDTQYF,TGTGCCACCCCGGTACGGGAGGATACAGATACGCAGTATTTT
TRBV7-3,-,13,-,TRBJ2-7,CASSFELSSEQYF,TGTGCCAGCAGCTTCGAATTGTCTAGCGAGCAGTACTTC
TRBV4-2,TRBD2,18,once,TRBJ2-2,CASSQDQTGGINTGELFF,TGTGCCAGCAGCCAAGACCAAACGGGAGGGATCAACACCGGGGAGCTGTTTTTT
TRBV7-9,-,15,few,TRBJ1-2,CASSGVGWAWRGYTF,TGTGCCAGCAGCGGCGTTGGGTGGGCCTGGAGGGGCTACACCTTC
TRBV7-8,-,12,-,TRBJ2-7,CASSVQDYEQYF,TGTGCCAGCAGCGTGCAGGACTACGAGCAGTACTTC
TRBV11-2,TRBD2,15,few,TRBJ2-3,CASSLAGLDPDTQYF,TGTGCCAGCAGCTTAGCTGGACTAGACCCAGATACGCAGTATTTT
TRBV7-3,TRBD2,16,-,TRBJ2-3,CASSLIAGLSTDTQYF,TGTGCCAGCAGCTTAATAGCGGGACTTAGCACAGATACGCAGTATTTT
TRBV5-4,-,14,once,TRBJ2-2,CASSLYRETGELFF,TGTGCCAGCAGCTTGTACAGGGAGACCGGGGAGCTGTTTTTT
TRBV29-1,TRBD2,15,few,TRBJ2-7,CSVRGTSGHSYEQYF,TGCAGCGTTCGGGGGACTAGCGGCCACTCCTACGAGCAGTACTTC
TRBV5-6,TRBD2,19,few,TRBJ2-3,CASSLVAGDSFPSARTQYF,TGTGCCAGCAGCTTGGTTGCGGGAGACAGTTTTCCTTCGGCGCGGACGCAGTATTTT
TRBV7-9,-,13,-,TRBJ1-1,CASSRQVNTEAFF,TGTGCCAGCAGCCGACAGGTGAACACTGAAGCTTTCTTT
TRBV5-4,-,15,few,TRBJ2-6,CASSLLSSGANVLTF,TGTGCCAGCAGCTTGCTGTCCTCTGGGGCCAACGTCCTGACTTTC
TRBV6-7,TRBD2,14,few,TRBJ2-7,CATPWTSGSYEQYF,TGTGCCACTCCCTGGACTAGCGGGAGCTACGAGCAGTACTTC
TRBV4-2,TRBD2,16,-,TRBJ2-3,CASSQDPSGGTDTQYF,TGTGCCAGCAGCCAAGATCCTAGCGGAGGCACAGATACGCAGTATTTT
TRBV29-1,TRBD1,14,few,TRBJ1-2,CSVSFRGSGYGYTF,TGCAGCGTTAGTTTCAGGGGGTCGGGCTATGGCTACACCTTC
TRBV30,TRBD1,12,-,TRBJ1-1,CALNRGGTEAFF,TGTGCCTTAAACAGGGGGGGCACTGAAGCTTTCTTT
TRBV6-5,-,14,-,TRBJ1-3,CASSQTGSGNTIYF,TGTGCCAGCAGCCAGACAGGCTCTGGAAACACCATATATTTT
TRBV5-6,TRBD1,13,-,TRBJ2-1,CASSWGQGNEQFF,TGTGCCAGCAGCTGGGGACAGGGGAATGAGCAGTTCTTC
TRBV4-2,-,12,-,TRBJ2-1,CASSPARGEQFF,TGTGCCAGCAGCCCAGCTCGAGGAGAGCAGTTCTTC
TRBV5-1,-,14,few,TRBJ2-5,CASSLEPNRETQYF,TGCGCCAGCAGCTTGGAACCCAACCGGGAGACCCAGTACTTC
TRBV7-9,-,15,few,TRBJ2-1,CASSLALAGSLQQFF,TGTGCCAGCAGCTTAGCGCTGGCGGGCTCGCTTCAGCAGTTCTTC
TRBV7-2,-,16,few,TRBJ2-5,CASSRKGSGSEETQYF,TGTGCCAGCAGCCGAAAGGGGAGCGGGTCTGAAGAGACCCAGTACTTC
TRBV14,-,14,few,TRBJ2-2,CASSQDYGIGELFF,TGTGCCAGCAGCCAAGATTATGGCATCGGGGAGCTGTTTTTT
TRBV18,-,14,-,TRBJ2-7,CASSPLSGTYEQYF,TGTGCCAGCTCACCATTGAGCGGTACCTACGAGCAGTACTTC
TRBV29-1,-,15,-,TRBJ1-3,CSVDLGQGTGNTIYF,TGCAGCGTTGATTTAGGGCAGGGTACTGGAAACACCATATATTTT
TRBV18,TRBD2,14,-,TRBJ2-2,CASSQTGGTGELFF,TGTGCCAGCTCACAGACGGGAGGCACCGGGGAGCTGTTTTTT
TRBV30,-,14,few,TRBJ2-3,CAWLSWRGRDTQYF,TGTGCCTGGCTTTCGTGGCGGGGAAGGGATACGCAGTATTTT
TRBV2,TRBD1,12,-,TRBJ1-2,CASSTGGGGYTF,TGTGCCAGCAGCACAGGGGGGGGTGGCTACACCTTC
TRBV5-1,TRBD1,16,-,TRBJ2-7,CASSLSRDRVDYEQYF,TGCGCCAGCAGCCTATCTCGGGACAGGGTTGACTACGAGCAGTACTTC
TRBV7-6,TRBD2,15,few,TRBJ2-5,CASSLGLAGAETQYF,TGTGCCAGCAGCTTGGGACTAGCGGGAGCGGAGACCCAGTACTTC
TRBV14,TRBD1,18,-,TRBJ2-7,CASSQTFDRGIFSYEQYF,TGTGCCAGCAGCCAAACCTTCGACAGGGGAATATTCTCCTACGAGCAGTACTTC
TRBV30,-,14,-,TRBJ2-2,CAWARLGFTGELFF,TGTGCCTGGGCCCGACTAGGCTTCACCGGGGAGCTGTTTTTT
TRBV20-1,-,11,few,TRBJ2-7,CSAPRLYEQYF,TGCAGTGCTCCTAGACTCTACGAGCAGTACTTC
TRBV19,-,13,-,TRBJ2-6,CASTPVGANVLTF,TGTGCCAGTACCCCCGTTGGGGCCAACGTCCTGACTTTC
TRBV5-1,TRBD2,15,-,TRBJ2-5,CASSSPTSGGETQYF,TGCGCCAGCAGCAGCCCGACTAGCGGTGGTGAGACCCAGTACTTC
TRBV15,TRBD1,15,-,TRBJ1-1,CATSRAPQGETEAFF,TGTGCCACCAGCAGGGCACCCCAGGGGGAAACTGAAGCTTTCTTT
TRBV25-1,-,15,-,TRBJ2-3,CASSEYGGSTDTQYF,TGTGCCAGCAGTGAATATGGTGGCAGCACAGATACGCAGTATTTT
TRBV15,TRBD2,14,few,TRBJ2-1,CATSGASGKNEQFF,TGTGCCACCAGCGGGGCTAGCGGGAAGAATGAGCAGTTCTTC
TRBV5-1,-,15,few,TRBJ2-7,CASSPWPGSSYEQYF,TGCGCCAGCAGCCCGTGGCCCGGGAGTTCCTACGAGCAGTACTTC
TRBV5-1,TRBD1,15,-,TRBJ1-5,CASSWAGQGNQPQHF,TGCGCCAGCAGCTGGGCGGGACAGGGCAATCAGCCCCAGCATTTT
TRBV7-2,TRBD1,14,few,TRBJ1-2,CASSRDRGPYGYTF,TGTGCCAGCAGCCGGGACAGGGGACCGTATGGCTACACCTTC
TRBV7-2,-,14,-,TRBJ2-7,CASSLGPSSYEQYF,TGTGCCAGCAGCTTAGGTCCGAGCTCCTACGAGCAGTACTTC
TRBV7-7,-,12,-,TRBJ2-1,CASSPSGDEQFF,TGTGCTAGCAGCCCTTCAGGGGATGAGCAGTTCTTC
TRBV28,-,14,-,TRBJ2-1,CASSLYRDYNEQFF,TGTGCCAGCAGTTTGTACAGGGATTACAATGAGCAGTTCTTC
TRBV19,TRBD2,16,few,TRBJ2-3,CASSGRTSGIGDTQYF,TGTGCCAGTAGTGGACGGACTAGCGGGATCGGAGATACGCAGTATTTT
TRBV29-1,-,14,-,TRBJ2-6,CSGVRVAGANVLTF,TGCAGCGGGGTCAGGGTTGCCGGGGCCAACGTCCTGACTTTC